This section outlines one TCR beta chain sequence together with its context. Its antigen is still unknown. This record belongs to a study of Ad26.COV2.S vaccination and SARS-CoV-2 variants. On the study more broadly: Ad26.COV2.S shots went into the muscle once or twice, 56 days apart. General study points: Placebo recipients and vaccine recipients were similar in non-spike TCR breadth.

CDR3 length: 15 residues. V dropped 2 bases and J dropped 11; count of bases not matched to a gene: 10. CDR1 is KGHSH, CDR2 LQKENI, per germline. Profiling relied on immunoSEQ multiplex PCR, and the TCRdb table lists in-frame clones only, not all of them. This table holds about 370,000 clones, 75% to 90% found once. Specified treatment: some 20 received Ad26.COV2.S at low or high dose, single or two shots; five or six received placebo; per-sample allocation not given. Material that was analyzed had been drawn on day 63 after the first vaccine or placebo injection. A Boston donor was an adult aged 18-55 years. Immunization relied on an Ad26 vector, which expressed Wuhan-strain SARS-CoV-2 spike.

This sample comprised peripheral blood, obtained in a trial of Ad26.COV2.S vaccine versus placebo. V usage is TRBV18 and J usage is TRBJ1-1; 11 positions match TRBD1. This TCR derives from a person aged 18-60 years who received the Ad26.COV2.S COVID-19 vaccine or a placebo. The CDR3 DNA is TGTGCCAGCTCACCAAATCTGGACAGGGGGCTTGGGGCTTTCTTT. Protein product: CASSPNLDRGLGAFF.